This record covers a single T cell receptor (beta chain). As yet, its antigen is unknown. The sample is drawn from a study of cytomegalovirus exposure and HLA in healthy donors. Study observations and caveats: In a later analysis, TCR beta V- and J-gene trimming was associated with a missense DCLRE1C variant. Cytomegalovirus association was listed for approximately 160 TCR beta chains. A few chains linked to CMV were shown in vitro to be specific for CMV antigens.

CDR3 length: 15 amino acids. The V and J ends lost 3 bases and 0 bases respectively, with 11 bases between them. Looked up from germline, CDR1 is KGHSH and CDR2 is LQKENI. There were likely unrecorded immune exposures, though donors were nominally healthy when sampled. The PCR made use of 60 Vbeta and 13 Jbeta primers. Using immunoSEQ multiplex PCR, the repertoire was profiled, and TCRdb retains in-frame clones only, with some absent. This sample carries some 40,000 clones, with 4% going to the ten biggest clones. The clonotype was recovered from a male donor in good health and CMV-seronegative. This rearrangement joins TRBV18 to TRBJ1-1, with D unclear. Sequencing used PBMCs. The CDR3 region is CASSPGYSLNTEAFF. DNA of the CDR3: TGTGCCAGCTCACCTGGCTACAGCCTGAACACTGAAGCTTTCTTT.